A selection of T cell receptor beta chains follows, all from one sample in a study of control samples from healthy donors and cancer patients. Repertoires were generated with immunoSEQ multiplex PCR, while TCRdb's copy carries only in-frame clones and drops some. The repertoire holds around 58,000 clones, with approximately 86% as singletons. Material for sequencing was blood. The receptors here all came from a man aged 45 to 65 in good health. Both conserved end residues are part of each CDR3. A D gene is named only where the DNA matches it firmly. Clone size appears in some rows only: once, few, many, or a class for an expanded clone.

v_gene: TRBV6-5; abundance: NA; d_gene: TRBD1; j_gene: TRBJ1-6; CDR3aa: CASSTPGQGSSPLHF; CDR3nt: TGTGCCAGCAGTACACCGGGACAGGGCTCATCACCCCTCCACTTT
v_gene: TRBV28; abundance: few; d_gene: NA; j_gene: TRBJ1-2; CDR3aa: CASSLRGSYGYTF; CDR3nt: TGTGCCAGCAGTTTACGGGGTTCTTATGGCTACACCTTC
v_gene: TRBV4-3; abundance: once; d_gene: NA; j_gene: TRBJ1-2; CDR3aa: CASSQDGGGTGYTF; CDR3nt: TGCGCCAGCAGCCAAGATGGCGGGGGGACTGGCTACACCTTC
v_gene: TRBV10-2; abundance: NA; d_gene: NA; j_gene: TRBJ2-7; CDR3aa: CASMGYEQYF; CDR3nt: TGCGCCAGCATGGGTTACGAGCAGTACTTC
v_gene: TRBV7-2; abundance: NA; d_gene: NA; j_gene: TRBJ2-3; CDR3aa: CASSLAWSSGADTQYF; CDR3nt: TGTGCCAGCAGCTTAGCCTGGTCAAGCGGAGCAGATACGCAGTATTTT
v_gene: TRBV4-2; abundance: NA; d_gene: TRBD2; j_gene: TRBJ2-5; CDR3aa: CASSQTGGPGETQYF; CDR3nt: TGTGCCAGCAGCCAAACGGGAGGGCCCGGGGAGACCCAGTACTTC
v_gene: TRBV6-1; abundance: NA; d_gene: NA; j_gene: TRBJ1-5; CDR3aa: CASSDSYSNQPQHF; CDR3nt: TGTGCCAGCAGTGACAGCTATAGCAATCAGCCCCAGCATTTT
v_gene: TRBV29-1; abundance: NA; d_gene: NA; j_gene: TRBJ2-1; CDR3aa: CSVGSYNEQFF; CDR3nt: TGCAGCGTCGGGTCCTACAATGAGCAGTTCTTC
v_gene: TRBV7-2; abundance: NA; d_gene: NA; j_gene: TRBJ2-7; CDR3aa: CASSLDLWTRLDF; CDR3nt: TGTGCCAGCAGCTTAGATCTCTGGACCCGGCTTGACTTC
v_gene: TRBV24-1; abundance: once; d_gene: NA; j_gene: TRBJ2-4; CDR3aa: CATSRAGDKKDIQYF; CDR3nt: TGTGCCACCAGTCGGGCAGGGGATAAGAAGGACATTCAGTACTTC
v_gene: TRBV5-4; abundance: few; d_gene: TRBD2; j_gene: TRBJ2-2; CDR3aa: CASSGTSGTNTGELFF; CDR3nt: TGTGCCAGCAGCGGGACTAGCGGGACGAACACCGGGGAGCTGTTTTTT
v_gene: TRBV7-8; abundance: NA; d_gene: NA; j_gene: TRBJ1-3; CDR3aa: CASSLTPYSGNTIYF; CDR3nt: TGTGCCAGCAGCTTAACGCCTTACTCTGGAAACACCATATATTTT
v_gene: TRBV6-5; abundance: NA; d_gene: NA; j_gene: TRBJ2-7; CDR3aa: CASSYYLGLGLGEQYF; CDR3nt: TGTGCCAGCAGTTACTATCTCGGGCTCGGTTTGGGCGAGCAGTACTTC
v_gene: TRBV9; abundance: once; d_gene: NA; j_gene: TRBJ2-7; CDR3aa: CASSPGASAAYEQYF; CDR3nt: TGTGCCAGCAGCCCGGGGGCTAGCGCGGCCTACGAGCAGTACTTC
v_gene: TRBV30; abundance: once; d_gene: TRBD2; j_gene: TRBJ2-1; CDR3aa: CACCLAEYNEQFF; CDR3nt: TGTGCCTGTTGTCTAGCGGAGTACAATGAGCAGTTCTTC
v_gene: TRBV2; abundance: few; d_gene: NA; j_gene: TRBJ1-2; CDR3aa: CASSLAPNYGYTF; CDR3nt: TGTGCCAGCAGTCTGGCTCCTAACTATGGCTACACCTTC
v_gene: TRBV29-1; abundance: NA; d_gene: NA; j_gene: TRBJ1-3; CDR3aa: CSVSESGNTIYF; CDR3nt: TGCAGCGTCTCGGAGTCTGGAAACACCATATATTTT
v_gene: TRBV5-1; abundance: NA; d_gene: NA; j_gene: TRBJ2-7; CDR3aa: CASSQEGKTYEQYF; CDR3nt: TGCGCCAGCAGCCAGGAAGGTAAGACCTACGAGCAGTACTTC
v_gene: TRBV18; abundance: NA; d_gene: NA; j_gene: TRBJ2-5; CDR3aa: CASSAQETQYF; CDR3nt: TGTGCCAGCTCAGCCCAAGAGACCCAGTACTTC
v_gene: TRBV5-5; abundance: NA; d_gene: NA; j_gene: TRBJ1-5; CDR3aa: CASSLRDDQPQHF; CDR3nt: TGTGCCAGCAGCTTGAGGGACGATCAGCCCCAGCATTTT
v_gene: TRBV7-3; abundance: NA; d_gene: TRBD1; j_gene: TRBJ1-2; CDR3aa: CASSLTGLGQGARGYTF; CDR3nt: TGTGCCAGCAGCTTAACGGGTTTGGGGCAGGGGGCCAGGGGCTACACCTTC
v_gene: TRBV11-2; abundance: NA; d_gene: TRBD2; j_gene: TRBJ2-7; CDR3aa: CASSLAASGKPAYEQYF; CDR3nt: TGTGCCAGCAGCTTAGCGGCTAGCGGGAAGCCTGCCTACGAGCAGTACTTC
v_gene: TRBV20-1; abundance: NA; d_gene: NA; j_gene: TRBJ1-5; CDR3aa: CSASGMEISNQPQHF; CDR3nt: TGCAGTGCTAGTGGGATGGAAATTAGCAATCAGCCCCAGCATTTT
v_gene: TRBV5-1; abundance: once; d_gene: TRBD1; j_gene: TRBJ1-6; CDR3aa: CASSRDSSNSPLHF; CDR3nt: TGCGCCAGCAGCCGGGACAGTAGTAATTCACCCCTCCACTTT
v_gene: TRBV5-1; abundance: NA; d_gene: NA; j_gene: TRBJ2-6; CDR3aa: CASSLGFSSGANVLTF; CDR3nt: TGCGCCAGCAGCCTGGGTTTCTCCTCTGGGGCCAACGTCCTGACTTTC
v_gene: TRBV19; abundance: few; d_gene: NA; j_gene: TRBJ2-6; CDR3aa: CASSSLRESGANVLTF; CDR3nt: TGTGCCAGTAGTTCCCTTCGAGAGTCTGGGGCCAACGTCCTGACTTTC
v_gene: TRBV29-1; abundance: NA; d_gene: NA; j_gene: TRBJ2-5; CDR3aa: CSVDKGLVPGPQYF; CDR3nt: TGCAGCGTTGATAAAGGCCTTGTTCCGGGCCCCCAGTACTTC
v_gene: TRBV27; abundance: NA; d_gene: NA; j_gene: TRBJ2-1; CDR3aa: CASSFKGNEQFF; CDR3nt: TGTGCCAGCAGTTTCAAGGGGAATGAGCAGTTCTTC
v_gene: TRBV27; abundance: NA; d_gene: NA; j_gene: TRBJ1-6; CDR3aa: CASTTGVSSHNSPLHF; CDR3nt: TGTGCCAGCACCACTGGTGTAAGCTCCCATAATTCACCCCTCCACTTT
v_gene: TRBV6-4; abundance: NA; d_gene: NA; j_gene: TRBJ1-5; CDR3aa: CASSGQPHQPQHF; CDR3nt: TGTGCCAGCAGTGGTCAGCCACATCAGCCCCAGCATTTT
v_gene: TRBV9; abundance: NA; d_gene: TRBD1; j_gene: TRBJ1-1; CDR3aa: CASSPLTGTEAFF; CDR3nt: TGTGCCAGCAGCCCCTTGACAGGGACTGAAGCTTTCTTT
v_gene: TRBV27; abundance: NA; d_gene: NA; j_gene: TRBJ2-1; CDR3aa: CASSLNWAHEQFF; CDR3nt: TGTGCCAGCAGTTTAAACTGGGCCCATGAGCAGTTCTTC
v_gene: TRBV2; abundance: NA; d_gene: NA; j_gene: TRBJ1-1; CDR3aa: CASIPDSGNTEAFF; CDR3nt: TGTGCCAGCATCCCCGACAGCGGAAACACTGAAGCTTTCTTT
v_gene: TRBV5-1; abundance: NA; d_gene: NA; j_gene: TRBJ1-4; CDR3aa: CASSLARSGDQIIYEKLFF; CDR3nt: TGCGCCAGCAGCTTGGCCAGGTCAGGGGACCAAATAATATATGAAAAACTGTTTTTT
v_gene: TRBV4-3; abundance: few; d_gene: NA; j_gene: TRBJ1-2; CDR3aa: CASSQGSRSNYGYTF; CDR3nt: TGCGCCAGCAGCCAAGGGTCCCGGTCTAACTATGGCTACACCTTC
v_gene: TRBV11-3; abundance: NA; d_gene: TRBD2; j_gene: TRBJ2-3; CDR3aa: CASSLSLAGAEDTQYF; CDR3nt: TGTGCCAGCAGCTTATCACTAGCGGGAGCAGAAGATACGCAGTATTTT
v_gene: TRBV6-5; abundance: once; d_gene: NA; j_gene: TRBJ1-2; CDR3aa: CASSYRADRSYGYTF; CDR3nt: TGTGCCAGCAGTTACAGGGCGGACAGAAGCTATGGCTACACCTTC
v_gene: TRBV11-2; abundance: NA; d_gene: NA; j_gene: TRBJ2-1; CDR3aa: CASSPTAGSYNEQFF; CDR3nt: TGTGCCAGCAGCCCTACAGCGGGTTCCTACAATGAGCAGTTCTTC
v_gene: TRBV2; abundance: NA; d_gene: TRBD1; j_gene: TRBJ1-1; CDR3aa: CASRPAGTVNTEAFF; CDR3nt: TGTGCCAGCAGACCTGCCGGGACAGTGAACACTGAAGCTTTCTTT
v_gene: TRBV5-1; abundance: NA; d_gene: TRBD2; j_gene: TRBJ2-3; CDR3aa: CASSLPAGDTDTQYF; CDR3nt: TGCGCCAGCAGCTTGCCAGCGGGAGACACAGATACGCAGTATTTT
v_gene: TRBV2; abundance: NA; d_gene: TRBD1; j_gene: TRBJ2-2; CDR3aa: CASTPGTGYTGELFF; CDR3nt: TGTGCCAGCACCCCCGGGACAGGGTACACCGGGGAGCTGTTTTTT